This passage covers 25 T cell receptor beta chains from one sample sequenced in a study of T cell repertoires in cytomegalovirus infection. TCRdb re-derived calls from the reads in MiXCR, one entry per CDR3 protein. The sample carries around 450,000 distinct CDR3 sequences, around 11% recorded once. Sequenced material: PBMCs. The receptors originated from a human donor in good health (CMV status not recorded). Some clones in this sample may be carry-over from other donors' samples.

The V gene is TRBV29-1, the J gene TRBJ2-2; TRBD2 matches at 8 bases. Germline CDR1 and CDR2: SQVTM and ANQGSEA. The CDR3 contains 14 residues. Trimming removed 5 bases from V and 4 bases from J; junction bases left unmatched: 6. The CDR3 sequence is CSVIIAGITGELFF. CDR3 coding DNA: TGCAGCGTTATCATAGCGGGAATCACCGGGGAGCTGTTTTTT.

At least ten counts were recorded for this clonotype. The genes are TRBV6-5 and TRBJ1-5; TRBD1 matches at 9 bases. The CDR3 runs 16 residues. With V trimmed by 6 bases and J by 4 bases, 10 bases remained unmatched. CDR1 and CDR2 (germline): MNHEY, SVGAGI. This CDR3 reads CASSTRGQGLNQPQHF. CDR3 in DNA: TGTGCCAGCAGCACGAGGGGACAGGGTTTAAATCAGCCCCAGCATTTT.

This clonotype was seen many times. The chain recombines TRBV19 with TRBJ1-1, with D tentatively TRBD1 (6 bases). With 10 bases removed from V and 8 bases from J, the gap between germline ends came to 20 bases. This CDR3 comprises 13 residues. The germline gives CDR1 LNHDA, CDR2 SQIVND (reference sequence). CDR3 nucleotide sequence: TGTGCCACCCGTGGACAGAGAGGGTTGGAAGCTTTCTTT. It codes for CATRGQRGLEAFF.

In regard to this clonotype: A read error may be the cause here, since a much bigger clone is one base away. In this CDR3 the conserved last residue, phenylalanine or tryptophan, is missing, so a read error is likely. J is TRBJ1-5 and V is TRBV15, with D perhaps TRBD1 (5 bases). Germline V gene data show CDR1 as LNHNV and CDR2 as YYDKDF (reference sequence). The CDR3 is 13 amino acids. V was trimmed by 0 bases and J by 13 bases, leaving 13 bases between them. For the CDR3, the DNA is TGTGCCACCAGCAGAGAGCCGGGGGAAGCTCAGCATCTT. It encodes CATSREPGEAQHL.

This clonotype was recorded at least ten times. The chain employs TRBV11-2 and TRBJ2-3; D unresolved. The V end was cut by 0 bases, the J end by 3 bases, with 7 bases between. Germline loops: CDR1 SGHAT, CDR2 FQNNGV. The CDR3 runs to 14 residues. The CDR3 here is CASSLDLPTDTQYF. The CDR3 coding sequence is TGTGCCAGCAGCTTAGATCTACCGACAGATACGCAGTATTTT.

This clonotype was picked up a small number of times. J is TRBJ2-4 and V is TRBV19; the D is unclear. V was shortened by 5 bases and J by 0 bases, with 8 bases between the two germline ends. CDR1 and CDR2 from the germline V gene are LNHDA and SQIVND (reference sequence). This CDR3 comprises 14 residues. The CDR3 region is CASSYQVAKNIQYF. The CDR3 nucleotides read TGTGCCAGTAGTTATCAGGTAGCCAAAAACATTCAGTACTTC.

This clonotype was seen repeatedly, ten times or more. The chain employs TRBV12-3 or TRBV12-4 and TRBJ2-5; a possible D gene is TRBD1 (5 bases). Trimming cost V 7 bases and J 5 bases, with 20 bases left between them. This CDR3 has 15 residues. CDR3 in DNA: TGTGCCAGCAATCCCATTGACGGGTCAGGGGAGACCCAGTACTTC. It specifies CASNPIDGSGETQYF.

This clonotype was seen at least ten times. V and J are TRBV7-3 and TRBJ2-3; TRBD2 matches at 7 bases. The CDR3 loop spans 15 amino acids. CDR1 SGHTA and CDR2 FQGTGA come from the germline V gene. The J segment lost 6 bases and the V segment lost 5 bases, leaving 11 bases of the junction unmatched. Written as DNA, the CDR3 is TGTGCCAGCAGCGCCCTGGGGGGGGATCGGGATACGCAGTATTTT. It is translated as CASSALGGDRDTQYF.

This clonotype was detected ten times or more. This sequence joins TRBV5-8 and TRBJ1-2; TRBD1 matches 7 bases. Germline assignment: CDR1 SGHTS and CDR2 YDEGEE. This CDR3 is 16 amino acids long. The junction had 7 bases not matched to a gene; V was cut back by 0 bases and J by 2 bases. The DNA for the CDR3 is TGTGCCAGCAGCTTGGGGACAGGTCGCTCGAACTATGGCTACACCTTC. Amino acids: CASSLGTGRSNYGYTF.

This chain uses TRBV5-1 with TRBJ1-5; possible D gene TRBD1, 5 bases. The CDR3 loop spans 14 amino acids. The germline gives CDR1 SGHRS, CDR2 YFSETQ. V was clipped by 2 bases and J by 9 bases, with 15 bases between them. CDR3 DNA: TGCGCCAGCAGCTTAGATGGGGGTTTGGGGCCCCAGCATTTT. Its translation: CASSLDGGLGPQHF.

This clonotype showed up many times. J is TRBJ2-3 and V is TRBV12-3 or TRBV12-4; TRBD2 matches at 9 bases. The CDR3 spans 13 residues. With 7 bases clipped from V and 4 bases from J, the junction kept 3 bases outside the gene matches. CDR3 loop: CASKLAGADTQYF. DNA of the CDR3: TGTGCCAGCAAACTAGCGGGTGCAGATACGCAGTATTTT.

This clonotype has a count of ten or more. J is TRBJ1-5 and V is TRBV28, with D possibly matching TRBD1 (5 bases). The CDR3 runs 13 residues. The germline V gene encodes CDR1 MDHEN and CDR2 SYDVKM. V was shortened by 8 bases and J by 7 bases, with 15 bases between the two germline ends. CDR3 nucleotide sequence: TGTGCCAGCGGGGCGGGGGGTGAGCAGCCCCAGCATTTT. Encoded protein: CASGAGGEQPQHF. The full variable domain, its missing parts supplied by reference TRBV28 and TRBJ1-5, is DVKVTQSSRYLVKRTGEKVFLECVQDMDHENMFWYRQDPGLGLRLIYFSYDVKMKEKGDIPEGYSVSREKKERFSLILESASTNQTSMYLCASGAGGEQPQHFGDGTRLSIL.

This clonotype has a handful of counts. The chain uses TRBV4-2 and TRBJ1-4; D is uncertain. The CDR3 has 15 residues. V lost 4 bases and J lost 4, with 13 bases in between. CDR1 and CDR2 from the germline V gene are LGHNA and YNFKEQ. CDR3 in DNA: TGTGCCAGCAGCCGGACCGGACGGATTAATGAAAAACTGTTTTTT. Residues: CASSRTGRINEKLFF.

This clonotype was counted only a few times. The chain couples TRBV14 to TRBJ1-2; 10 positions agree with TRBD1. Trimming cost V 2 bases and J 4 bases; bases outside gene matches: 1. CDR3 length: 14 residues. CDR1 is SGHDN and CDR2 is FVKESK in the germline V gene. CDR3 protein: CASSQRTGGYGYTF. CDR3 nucleotides: TGTGCCAGCAGCCAACGGACAGGGGGCTATGGCTACACCTTC.

The chain is built from TRBV4-1 and TRBJ1-1; 9 bases line up with TRBD1. The CDR3 is 16 amino acids. The J segment lost 0 bases and the V segment lost 1 base, leaving 3 bases of the junction unmatched. Germline assignment: CDR1 MGHRA and CDR2 YSYEKL. The CDR3 coding sequence is TGCGCCAGCAGCCAAGCCGGGACAGGGATGAACACTGAAGCTTTCTTT. Protein: CASSQAGTGMNTEAFF.

This clonotype was counted many times. The chain recombines TRBV27 with TRBJ1-1; D gene uncertain. Deletions cut 0 bases from V and 1 base from J, with 6 bases between. The CDR3 loop spans 14 amino acids. Germline CDR1 is MNHEY and CDR2 is SMNVEV (reference sequence). The CDR3 region is CASSLSWRNTEAFF. The CDR3 region has the DNA TGTGCCAGCAGTTTATCGTGGCGGAACACTGAAGCTTTCTTT.

This clonotype has a count of ten or more. One junction end disagrees with the germline gene, perhaps due to a read error. The gene calls are TRBV12-3 or TRBV12-4 and TRBJ1-1; 8 positions match TRBD1. CDR3 length: 13 residues. The CDR3 region has the DNA TGTGCCAGCAGTGACACTCAGGGGGCTGACGCTTTCTTT. Protein: CASSDTQGADAFF.

In its sample, this clonotype was seen many times. This chain joins TRBV6-2 or TRBV6-3 and TRBJ2-1; TRBD2 agrees at 15 bases. V lost 6 bases and J lost 12; bases outside the gene matches: 12. The CDR3 length is 16 residues. Germline loops: CDR1 MNHEY, CDR2 SVGEGT. The CDR3 DNA sequence: TGTGCCAGCAGGGGGACTAGCGGGGGGCTCTTCTGGGGGCAGTTCTTC. It codes for CASRGTSGGLFWGQFF.

The gene calls are TRBV23-1 and TRBJ1-2; D is ambiguous. TRBV23-1 is annotated as an ORF whose role is uncertain. Trimming took off 3 bases at V and 4 bases at J, with 15 bases between the two ends. The CDR3 extends over 15 amino acids. CDR3 sequence (DNA): TGCGCCAGCAGTCACCCGGGCCGGCTGGGCTATGGCTACACCTTC. Its translation is CASSHPGRLGYGYTF.

This clonotype was observed at least ten times. This chain joins TRBV28 and TRBJ2-1, with a weak D call TRBD2 (6 bases). The CDR3 has 12 amino acids. Germline lookup yields CDR1 MDHEN and CDR2 SYDVKM. Trimming left V 5 bases short and J 9 bases short, with 11 bases between. CDR3 nucleotides: TGTGCCAGCAGTGGACTGCGGGGTGAGCAGTTCTTC. Its translation is CASSGLRGEQFF. Using reference TRBV28 and TRBJ2-1 for the parts outside the CDR3, the full variable domain is DVKVTQSSRYLVKRTGEKVFLECVQDMDHENMFWYRQDPGLGLRLIYFSYDVKMKEKGDIPEGYSVSREKKERFSLILESASTNQTSMYLCASSGLRGEQFFGPGTRLTVL.

This clonotype was counted at least ten times. The rearrangement links TRBV12-3 or TRBV12-4 to TRBJ2-1; the match to TRBD2 covers 7 bases. The trim removed 5 bases at V and 7 bases at J, leaving 5 bases unmatched. The CDR3 runs to 13 residues. CDR3 in amino acids: CASSASGGNEQFF. CDR3 coding DNA: TGTGCCAGCAGTGCTAGCGGAGGGAATGAGCAGTTCTTC.

This clonotype was seen more than once but under ten times. The V call is TRBV18, the J call TRBJ2-1, with 10 bases identical to TRBD1. The V and J ends lost 4 bases and 8 bases, in that order; junction bases with no gene match: 5. The CDR3 totals 14 residues. Germline CDR1 KGHSH, CDR2 LQKENI. The chain's CDR3 is CASSLRQGADEQFF. The CDR3 DNA reads as TGTGCCAGCTCACTTCGACAGGGGGCGGATGAGCAGTTCTTC.

The chain joins TRBV20-1 to TRBJ1-1; D is possibly TRBD1 (6 bases). The germline CDR1 and CDR2 sequences are DFQATT and SNEGSKA (reference sequence). With 6 bases removed from V and 1 base from J, the gap between germline ends came to 18 bases. CDR3 length: 15 amino acids. The CDR3 DNA follows: TGCAGTGCCCAGCCCGGGAGGGGGAAGAACACTGAAGCTTTCTTT. Protein product: CSAQPGRGKNTEAFF.

At least ten counts were recorded for this clonotype. This chain links TRBV10-3 with TRBJ1-2; D remains ambiguous. The CDR3 loop spans 15 amino acids. V was cut by 2 bases and J by 4 bases, with 14 bases left in between. The germline V gene has CDR1 ENHRY and CDR2 SYGVKD. The CDR3 region has the DNA TGTGCCATCAGTGAGGGGGAGTCCGGTGGCTATGGCTACACCTTC. This sequence encodes CAISEGESGGYGYTF.

This chain uses TRBV15 with TRBJ2-3; no firm D call. V shed 0 bases and J shed 1 base, with 14 bases lying between them. Germline CDR1 is LNHNV and CDR2 is YYDKDF (reference sequence). The CDR3 has 17 amino acids. The CDR3 DNA reads as TGTGCCACCAGCAGAGATCTCAGCCTAAGGGGCACAGATACGCAGTATTTT. Amino acid sequence: CATSRDLSLRGTDTQYF.